This T cell receptor beta chain was identified during a study of identical twins. Findings and limits, study-wide: Where beta out-of-frame sequences were concerned, excess twin sharing was weaker.

A note on this clonotype: Its target is unknown.

V was cut by 5 bases and J by 1 base, with 18 bases left in between. The CDR3 totals 16 residues. Germline-derived CDR1 and CDR2 are SGHTA and FQGNSA. MiXCR, run by TCRdb on the 5' RACE reads, gives a single entry per CDR3 protein. The data show 350,000 to 600,000 distinct CDR3 sequences, with over 12% seen just once and around 0.48% held by the top ten. This same sample was also taken into another study, of yellow fever vaccine responses in identical twins.

The chain carries TRBV7-2 and TRBJ2-7; D may be TRBD1 (6 bases). Sequencing used CD4+ T cells sorted from blood. This TCR derives from a woman aged 18-29 years in good health. The CDR3 is CASSPAGRDKSYEQYF. CDR3 sequence (DNA): TGTGCCAGCAGCCCAGCAGGCCGGGACAAATCCTACGAGCAGTACTTC.